This TCR beta chain was recorded in a study of T cells in Graves' hyperthyroidism and ophthalmopathy. Study-wide results and limits: The majority of expanded thyroid clonotypes above 0.001 also appeared in blood.

CDR1 and CDR2 from the germline V gene are DFQATT and SNEGSKA (reference sequence). CDR3 length: 14 amino acids. V was pared by 5 bases and J by 4 bases, with 17 bases between. Researchers defined stable Graves' hyperthyroidism as no ophthalmopathy progression within 18 months. Template material for amplifying TCR beta CDR3 regions consisted of RNA transcripts. RT-PCR in the first round (using the HTBI primer set) targeted the TCR CDR3. TCRdb called the multiplex PCR reads again in MiXCR, with one record for every CDR3 protein. The table shows roughly 510,000 distinct CDR3 sequences, with about 20% occurring only once. This clonotype was observed many times. What it recognizes is unknown.

Sequencing was performed on blood. The source is a man in his late teens or twenties with Graves' hyperthyroidism. The chain recombines TRBV20-1 with TRBJ1-2; D unclear. CDR3 region: CSASRGIRGYGYTF. The CDR3 bases are TGCAGTGCTTCCCGCGGCATTCGGGGCTATGGCTACACCTTC.